The 17 T cell receptor beta chains below come from one sample, sequenced in a study of CD8 T cells in Susac syndrome. RNA in amounts of roughly 0.45 to 1 ug was reverse transcribed with random hexamers. From the immunoSEQ multiplex PCR reads, TCRdb called clonotypes with MiXCR, one entry per CDR3 protein. The sample includes 150,000 or so distinct CDR3 sequences, approximately 95% of them seen just once. Specimen: CD4+ T cells from PBMCs. The receptors originated from a human donor with Susac syndrome.

The rearrangement uses TRBV4-1 and TRBJ2-4; D is unresolved. V was shortened by 4 bases and J by 0 bases, with 10 bases between the two germline ends. CDR1 is MGHRA and CDR2 is YSYEKL in the germline V gene. The CDR3 has 15 amino acids. CDR3 sequence reads: CASSPLPIAKNIQYF. CDR3 sequence (DNA): TGCGCCAGCAGCCCACTCCCAATAGCCAAAAACATTCAGTACTTC.

The V gene is TRBV20-1, the J gene TRBJ2-3; 7 positions agree with TRBD2. This CDR3 comprises 13 residues. Unmatched junction bases numbered 2, after V lost 1 base and J lost 4 bases. In germline, CDR1 is DFQATT, CDR2 SNEGSKA (reference sequence). The CDR3 is CSARVGGSDTQYF. The CDR3, as DNA: TGCAGTGCTAGAGTGGGGGGGTCAGATACGCAGTATTTT.

In this sample, this clonotype turned up once. J is TRBJ1-2 and V is TRBV20-1; D is possibly TRBD1 (6 bases). This CDR3 is built from 11 residues. The germline V gene has CDR1 DFQATT and CDR2 SNEGSKA (reference sequence). V lost 5 bases and J lost 6, with 10 bases in between. The CDR3 sequence: CSAQGLNGYTF. The CDR3 bases are TGCAGTGCTCAGGGGCTGAATGGCTACACCTTC.

This clonotype was counted only a few times. This chain joins TRBV28 and TRBJ2-1; D remains ambiguous. V was pared by 2 bases and J by 10 bases, with 6 bases between. The CDR3 totals 11 residues. Germline V CDR1 and CDR2: MDHEN, SYDVKM. CDR3: CASSLLGEQFF. Here the CDR3 DNA reads TGTGCCAGCAGTTTACTCGGAGAGCAGTTCTTC.

The chain couples TRBV7-9 to TRBJ2-3, with TRBD1 as a possible D gene (6 bases). V lost 3 bases and J 8 bases, leaving 12 bases between the germline ends. The CDR3 runs 13 residues. Per germline, CDR1 SEHNR and CDR2 FQNEAQ (reference sequence). CDR3 sequence reads: CASSLTGFSTQYF. DNA of the CDR3: TGTGCCAGCAGCTTGACAGGCTTTTCTACGCAGTATTTT.

The chain has TRBV24-1 and TRBJ2-3; D is unresolved. The germline V gene encodes CDR1 KGHDR and CDR2 SFDVKD. This CDR3 comprises 15 residues. Trimming stripped 1 base from V and 3 bases from J, with 10 bases between. CDR3 amino acids: CATSDFIAGTDTQYF. The CDR3 nucleotides are TGTGCCACCAGTGATTTTATAGCAGGAACAGATACGCAGTATTTT.

The CDR3 bases are TGTGCCAGCAGCTTAGAAGTCAGGGGTGGGTCAGAGACCCAGTACTTC. Protein sequence: CASSLEVRGGSETQYF. This chain links TRBV13 with TRBJ2-5, with D possibly matching TRBD1 (6 bases). CDR3 length: 16 amino acids. CDR1 and CDR2 from the germline V gene are PRHDT and FYEKMQ (reference sequence). Trimming took 1 base from V and 4 from J, leaving 16 bases between them.

This rearrangement joins TRBV18 to TRBJ2-1, with D hard to call. The CDR3 totals 15 residues. Germline CDR1 KGHSH, CDR2 LQKENI. Deletions cut 0 bases from V and 4 bases from J, with 10 bases between. CDR3 coding DNA: TGTGCCAGCTCACCACCGGCGGCAGCTTACAATGAGCAGTTCTTC. Translated, it gives CASSPPAAAYNEQFF.

The gene calls are TRBV2 and TRBJ1-5; maybe TRBD1 (5 bases). The germline CDR1 and CDR2 sequences are SNHLY and FYNNEI. The CDR3 extends over 15 amino acids. V was cut by 6 bases and J by 0 bases, with 12 bases left in between. The CDR3 DNA sequence: TGTGCCAGCAGAAGTCGGGGGTATAGCAATCAGCCCCAGCATTTT. Encoded protein: CASRSRGYSNQPQHF.

The genes are TRBV7-3 and TRBJ1-6, with unresolved D. Trimming took 1 base from V and 5 from J, leaving 3 bases between them. The CDR3 runs 13 residues. In germline, CDR1 is SGHTA, CDR2 FQGTGA. CDR3 sequence reads: CASSLKDNSPLHF. The DNA for the CDR3 is TGTGCCAGCAGCTTAAAAGATAATTCACCCCTCCACTTT.

The chain combines TRBV5-4 with TRBJ2-3, with D unresolved. CDR3 size: 13 residues. The V end lost 4 bases, the J end lost 2 bases, and 8 bases lay between the germline ends. Germline CDR1 is SGHNT and CDR2 is YYREEE (reference sequence). The CDR3: CASSHLTTDTQYF. CDR3 DNA: TGTGCCAGCAGCCACCTTACCACAGATACGCAGTATTTT.

The CDR3, as DNA: TGTGCCAGCAGCCAATTGGGGAATTCACCCCTCCACTTT. Protein product: CASSQLGNSPLHF. V and J are TRBV6-6 and TRBJ1-6; D unclear. The V gene lost 6 bases and the J gene lost 7 bases, with 10 bases spanning the gap. Germline assignment: CDR1 MNHNY and CDR2 SVGAGI (reference sequence). The CDR3 loop spans 13 amino acids.

The gene calls are TRBV4-3 and TRBJ2-3; D might be TRBD2 (5 bases). The length of the CDR3 is 13 residues. The germline V gene encodes CDR1 LGHNA and CDR2 YSLEER. The V gene lost 1 base and the J gene lost 6 bases, with 8 bases spanning the gap. The CDR3 here is CASSQGEGDTQYF. CDR3 bases: TGCGCCAGCAGCCAAGGAGAGGGTGATACGCAGTATTTT.

The V call is TRBV29-1, the J call TRBJ2-2, with a tentative D call TRBD2 (7 bases). This CDR3 contains 15 residues. Germline V gives CDR1 SQVTM, CDR2 ANQGSEA. Trimming removed 5 bases from V and 0 bases from J, with 13 bases in between. Written as DNA, the CDR3 is TGCAGCGTTAAAGGGGGGACTACGAACACCGGGGAGCTGTTTTTT. This translates into CSVKGGTTNTGELFF.

V and J are TRBV19 and TRBJ1-1; tentatively, D is TRBD1 (5 bases). The ends were cut back, 0 bases at V and 10 bases at J, with 12 bases in the middle. The CDR3 covers 13 residues. The germline V gene has CDR1 LNHDA and CDR2 SQIVND (reference sequence). The CDR3 region is CASSIDRGTRAFF. CDR3 nucleotide sequence: TGTGCCAGTAGTATAGATCGGGGGACTAGAGCTTTCTTT.

This chain connects TRBV20-1 to TRBJ2-4, with D perhaps being TRBD1 or TRBD2 (5 bases each). Germline lookup yields CDR1 DFQATT and CDR2 SNEGSKA (reference sequence). V lost 6 bases to trimming and J lost 2 bases, with 17 bases between them. The CDR3 is 15 amino acids. Written as DNA, the CDR3 is TGCAGTGCGGGGCGGGCTATTGGGACCAAAAACATTCAGTACTTC. The encoded protein is CSAGRAIGTKNIQYF.

The J gene is TRBJ2-7, the V gene TRBV5-6; D uncertain. Germline CDR1 and CDR2: SGHDT and YYEEEE. The CDR3 runs to 14 residues. V was cut by 0 bases and J by 0 bases, with 7 bases left in between. CDR3 DNA sequence: TGTGCCAGCAGCTTGGACCGAGACTCCTACGAGCAGTACGTC. Protein sequence: CASSLDRDSYEQYV.